The rows below give T cell receptor beta chains drawn from one sample of a study of vaccination effects on CD4 cells after COVID-19. TCRdb's copy holds only in-frame clones and misses some; the assay was immunoSEQ multiplex PCR. Among about 46,000 clones, 65% to 80% were seen once, and the ten largest hold roughly 16%. No antigens are known for them. Sequences were derived from CD4+ T cells from PBMCs cultured with HCoV-OC43 spike peptides, sampled after COVID-19 vaccination. The source of these receptors is a human donor who received a COVID-19 vaccine. The CDR3 runs from the conserved cysteine through the conserved F or W. The D gene is left open where the match is weak. Clone size appears in some rows only: once, few, many, or a class for an expanded clone.

d_call: NA; j_call: TRBJ2-2; v_call: TRBV12-3/TRBV12-4; clone_size: once; cdr3_aa: CASRLYTGELFF; cdr3_nt: TGTGCCAGCAGGTTGTACACCGGGGAGCTGTTTTTT
d_call: NA; j_call: TRBJ2-2; v_call: TRBV12-3/TRBV12-4; clone_size: NA; cdr3_aa: CASSLRGELFF; cdr3_nt: TGTGCCAGCAGCCTCAGGGGTGAGCTGTTTTTT
d_call: TRBD1; j_call: TRBJ1-1; v_call: TRBV19; clone_size: NA; cdr3_aa: CAIRDPQGATARTEAFF; cdr3_nt: TGTGCCATCCGCGACCCACAGGGGGCTACTGCTCGCACTGAAGCTTTCTTT
d_call: NA; j_call: TRBJ1-3; v_call: TRBV20-1; clone_size: NA; cdr3_aa: CSASVPAGNTIYF; cdr3_nt: TGCAGTGCTAGTGTCCCGGCTGGAAACACCATATATTTT
d_call: NA; j_call: TRBJ1-2; v_call: TRBV7-6; clone_size: NA; cdr3_aa: CASSLASAGNYGYTF; cdr3_nt: TGTGCCAGCAGCTTAGCATCGGCAGGAAACTATGGCTACACCTTC
d_call: NA; j_call: TRBJ2-7; v_call: TRBV5-4; clone_size: NA; cdr3_aa: CASSLELDSSYEQYF; cdr3_nt: TGTGCCAGCAGCTTGGAACTGGACAGTTCCTACGAGCAGTACTTC
d_call: TRBD1; j_call: TRBJ1-2; v_call: TRBV11-2; clone_size: NA; cdr3_aa: CASSSLDRGHRGYTF; cdr3_nt: TGTGCCAGCAGCTCTCTAGACAGGGGGCACCGTGGCTACACCTTC
d_call: NA; j_call: TRBJ2-1; v_call: TRBV4-1; clone_size: NA; cdr3_aa: CASSLEGSVNEQFF; cdr3_nt: TGCGCCAGCAGCCTGGAAGGGAGTGTCAATGAGCAGTTCTTC
d_call: TRBD1; j_call: TRBJ2-5; v_call: TRBV6-5; clone_size: NA; cdr3_aa: CASSQGARSSQYF; cdr3_nt: TGTGCCAGCAGCCAGGGGGCCCGAAGTTCCCAGTACTTC
d_call: TRBD1; j_call: TRBJ1-5; v_call: TRBV28; clone_size: NA; cdr3_aa: CASSFSQGVMGSNQPQHF; cdr3_nt: TGTGCCAGCAGTTTTAGTCAGGGGGTGATGGGAAGCAATCAGCCCCAGCATTTT
d_call: NA; j_call: TRBJ1-3; v_call: TRBV18; clone_size: NA; cdr3_aa: CASSSGNTIYF; cdr3_nt: TGTGCCAGCTCTAGCGGTAACACCATATATTTT
d_call: TRBD2; j_call: TRBJ2-2; v_call: TRBV4-2; clone_size: once; cdr3_aa: CASSRTSGRANGELFF; cdr3_nt: TGTGCCAGCAGCCGAACTAGCGGGAGGGCCAACGGGGAGCTGTTTTTT
d_call: NA; j_call: TRBJ2-5; v_call: TRBV29-1; clone_size: NA; cdr3_aa: CSVGVTGRGETQYF; cdr3_nt: TGCAGCGTGGGGGTAACAGGGCGCGGAGAGACCCAGTACTTC
d_call: NA; j_call: TRBJ2-5; v_call: TRBV6-1; clone_size: NA; cdr3_aa: CASSEDSQETQYF; cdr3_nt: TGTGCCAGCAGTGAGGACAGCCAAGAGACCCAGTACTTC
d_call: NA; j_call: TRBJ2-7; v_call: TRBV6-5; clone_size: NA; cdr3_aa: CASSSYYEQYF; cdr3_nt: TGTGCCAGCAGTTCGTACTACGAGCAGTACTTC
d_call: NA; j_call: TRBJ1-1; v_call: TRBV5-6; clone_size: NA; cdr3_aa: CASSLVGGRFTEAFF; cdr3_nt: TGTGCCAGCAGCTTGGTGGGGGGACGGTTCACTGAAGCTTTCTTT
d_call: NA; j_call: TRBJ1-6; v_call: TRBV7-2; clone_size: few; cdr3_aa: CASSFRGRNSPLHF; cdr3_nt: TGTGCCAGCAGCTTCAGGGGAAGGAATTCACCCCTCCACTTT
d_call: NA; j_call: TRBJ2-7; v_call: TRBV5-5; clone_size: NA; cdr3_aa: CASSAYGDEEQYF; cdr3_nt: TGTGCCAGCAGCGCATACGGTGACGAAGAGCAGTACTTC
d_call: NA; j_call: TRBJ1-4; v_call: TRBV7-9; clone_size: few; cdr3_aa: CASSLGVGAANEKLFF; cdr3_nt: TGTGCCAGCAGCTTAGGCGTCGGGGCCGCTAATGAAAAACTGTTTTTT
d_call: NA; j_call: TRBJ1-3; v_call: TRBV11-2; clone_size: few; cdr3_aa: CASSLVRHSGNTIYF; cdr3_nt: TGTGCCAGCAGCTTAGTGCGTCACTCTGGAAACACCATATATTTT
d_call: NA; j_call: TRBJ1-1; v_call: TRBV12-3/TRBV12-4; clone_size: few; cdr3_aa: CASGFWTEAFF; cdr3_nt: TGTGCCAGCGGGTTCTGGACTGAAGCTTTCTTT
d_call: NA; j_call: TRBJ1-1; v_call: TRBV3-1/TRBV3-2; clone_size: NA; cdr3_aa: CASSLFRGIRNTEAFF; cdr3_nt: TGTGCCAGCAGCCTCTTCCGGGGGATTCGAAATACTGAAGCTTTCTTT
d_call: NA; j_call: TRBJ1-1; v_call: TRBV3-1/TRBV3-2; clone_size: NA; cdr3_aa: CASSLTGTVNTEAFF; cdr3_nt: TGTGCCAGCAGCCTTACCGGGACGGTCAACACTGAAGCTTTCTTT
d_call: TRBD2; j_call: TRBJ2-1; v_call: TRBV7-2; clone_size: few; cdr3_aa: CASSLGLLAGGFF; cdr3_nt: TGTGCCAGCAGCTTAGGCCTCCTAGCGGGGGGGTTCTTC
d_call: NA; j_call: TRBJ2-7; v_call: TRBV29-1; clone_size: NA; cdr3_aa: CSVERQSGGEQYF; cdr3_nt: TGCAGCGTTGAACGACAGTCCGGCGGTGAGCAGTACTTC
d_call: NA; j_call: TRBJ2-3; v_call: TRBV27; clone_size: NA; cdr3_aa: CASSGGTRTDTQYF; cdr3_nt: TGTGCCAGCAGTGGCGGGACACGCACAGATACGCAGTATTTT
d_call: TRBD2; j_call: TRBJ2-7; v_call: TRBV5-1; clone_size: NA; cdr3_aa: CASSPRTSGSYEQYF; cdr3_nt: TGCGCCAGCAGCCCTCGGACTAGCGGGAGCTACGAGCAGTACTTC
d_call: TRBD2; j_call: TRBJ2-2; v_call: TRBV6-6; clone_size: few; cdr3_aa: CASSYGASGLTGELFF; cdr3_nt: TGTGCCAGCAGTTACGGGGCTAGCGGGTTGACCGGGGAGCTGTTTTTT
d_call: TRBD2; j_call: TRBJ2-5; v_call: TRBV5-1; clone_size: NA; cdr3_aa: CASSSSGGATQYF; cdr3_nt: TGCGCCAGCAGTTCTAGCGGGGGAGCAACCCAGTACTTC
d_call: NA; j_call: TRBJ1-2; v_call: TRBV19; clone_size: NA; cdr3_aa: CASSIQLNYGYTF; cdr3_nt: TGTGCCAGTAGTATACAGCTTAACTATGGCTACACCTTC
d_call: NA; j_call: TRBJ2-3; v_call: TRBV19; clone_size: NA; cdr3_aa: CASSVGPTRTDTQYF; cdr3_nt: TGTGCCAGTAGTGTCGGACCCACCCGCACAGATACGCAGTATTTT
d_call: NA; j_call: TRBJ2-2; v_call: TRBV5-1; clone_size: NA; cdr3_aa: CASSLGSGELFF; cdr3_nt: TGCGCCAGCAGCTTGGGGTCCGGGGAGCTGTTTTTT
d_call: NA; j_call: TRBJ1-1; v_call: TRBV19; clone_size: NA; cdr3_aa: CASSSYRGGTEAFF; cdr3_nt: TGTGCCAGTAGCTCTTATAGGGGTGGCACTGAAGCTTTCTTT
d_call: TRBD1; j_call: TRBJ2-5; v_call: TRBV7-7; clone_size: NA; cdr3_aa: CASSVGDSRGYTGETQYF; cdr3_nt: TGTGCCAGCAGCGTAGGCGACTCCAGGGGGTATACGGGAGAGACCCAGTACTTC
d_call: NA; j_call: TRBJ1-1; v_call: TRBV27; clone_size: few; cdr3_aa: CASSGGMNTEAFF; cdr3_nt: TGTGCCAGCTCCGGGGGAATGAACACTGAAGCTTTCTTT
d_call: TRBD1; j_call: TRBJ1-1; v_call: TRBV10-1; clone_size: NA; cdr3_aa: CASRANLQGAGTEAFF; cdr3_nt: TGCGCCAGCAGAGCAAATCTACAGGGGGCTGGAACTGAAGCTTTCTTT
d_call: NA; j_call: TRBJ1-1; v_call: TRBV12-3/TRBV12-4; clone_size: NA; cdr3_aa: CASSPSLNTEAFF; cdr3_nt: TGTGCCAGCAGTCCGAGCCTGAACACTGAAGCTTTCTTT
d_call: NA; j_call: TRBJ2-2; v_call: TRBV9; clone_size: NA; cdr3_aa: CASSVGARDGTGELFF; cdr3_nt: TGTGCCAGCAGCGTAGGGGCCAGGGACGGCACCGGGGAGCTGTTTTTT
d_call: TRBD1; j_call: TRBJ2-1; v_call: TRBV6-4; clone_size: few; cdr3_aa: CASSWDSYNEQFF; cdr3_nt: TGTGCCAGCAGCTGGGACAGCTACAATGAGCAGTTCTTC
d_call: TRBD2; j_call: TRBJ2-1; v_call: TRBV6-2/TRBV6-3; clone_size: NA; cdr3_aa: CASSSPPLAGGRGEQFF; cdr3_nt: TGTGCCAGCAGCTCCCCTCCACTAGCGGGGGGCCGGGGAGAGCAGTTCTTC
d_call: TRBD1; j_call: TRBJ2-2; v_call: TRBV6-4; clone_size: NA; cdr3_aa: CASSQEQGAGGELFF; cdr3_nt: TGTGCCAGCAGCCAGGAACAGGGGGCCGGCGGGGAGCTGTTTTTT
d_call: TRBD2; j_call: TRBJ2-3; v_call: TRBV11-2; clone_size: NA; cdr3_aa: CASSRGLAGLDTQYF; cdr3_nt: TGTGCCAGCAGTCGGGGACTAGCGGGATTGGATACGCAGTATTTT
d_call: TRBD2; j_call: TRBJ2-1; v_call: TRBV2; clone_size: NA; cdr3_aa: CASSPQSAGENEQFF; cdr3_nt: TGTGCCAGCAGCCCCCAGAGTGCGGGAGAGAATGAGCAGTTCTTC
d_call: TRBD1; j_call: TRBJ2-5; v_call: TRBV10-3; clone_size: NA; cdr3_aa: CAISEETGGTQYF; cdr3_nt: TGTGCCATCAGTGAGGAGACAGGGGGGACCCAGTACTTC
d_call: NA; j_call: TRBJ1-1; v_call: TRBV3-1/TRBV3-2; clone_size: NA; cdr3_aa: CASSTEGHEAFF; cdr3_nt: TGTGCCAGCAGCACCGAGGGACATGAAGCTTTCTTT